The 31 T cell receptor beta chains listed next were all sequenced from one sample in a study of cytomegalovirus exposure and HLA in healthy donors (dated by TCRdb to 2016 to 2017). Preparation of the library involved the immunoSEQ multiplex PCR assay. For the multiplex PCR, a mixture combining 60 forward primers for TCR Vbeta segments and 13 reverse primers for TCR Jbeta segments was used. TCRdb's version of the immuneACCESS table is confined to in-frame rearrangements and falls short of the full clone set. An unresolved V gene accounts for under half of the shortfall where checked; the remainder is of unknown origin. Present in this sample are roughly 180,000 clones, just under 80% of which were seen just once. In total, the top ten clones hold approximately 6% of the sample. The sample comprised PBMCs. These receptors were collected from a woman aged 25 to 39 in good health and CMV-seropositive.

This clone has more than one count but fewer than ten. The rearrangement uses TRBV11-2 and TRBJ2-3; no clear D. Deletions cut 3 bases from V and 6 bases from J, with 13 bases between. Looked up from germline, CDR1 is SGHAT and CDR2 is FQNNGV. The length of the CDR3 is 14 residues. CDR3 in DNA: TGTGCCAGCAGCTTCGGTAGACTCGCGGATACGCAGTATTTT. Its protein product is CASSFGRLADTQYF.

This chain joins TRBV6-1 and TRBJ1-1; D is unresolved. Germline CDR1 and CDR2: MNHNS and SASEGT. The germline V and J ends were trimmed by 4 bases and 10 bases, with 22 bases remaining between them. CDR3 length: 15 amino acids. The CDR3 region is CASSVEAGLPLSAFF. CDR3 coding DNA: TGTGCCAGCAGTGTAGAGGCGGGCCTGCCCCTGTCAGCTTTCTTT.

The rearrangement joins TRBV6-1 to TRBJ2-7, with a possible D match to TRBD1 (6 bases). The V end lost 6 bases, the J end lost 6 bases, and 12 bases lay between the germline ends. This CDR3 has 12 residues. Germline loops: CDR1 MNHNS, CDR2 SASEGT. CDR3 sequence: CASRNRVGEQYF. In DNA form, the CDR3 reads TGTGCCAGCAGGAACAGGGTCGGCGAGCAGTACTTC.

This chain's CDR3 is CASSFYRGGKGEQYF. The CDR3 nucleotides are TGTGCCAGCAGCTTTTACAGGGGAGGTAAGGGCGAGCAGTACTTC. The chain links TRBV11-3 to TRBJ2-7; TRBD1 might be the D (7 bases). The V end was cut by 3 bases, the J end by 6 bases, with 18 bases between. The CDR3 has 15 amino acids. Per germline, CDR1 SGHNT and CDR2 YENEEA.

The chain has TRBV2 and TRBJ2-7; D is perhaps TRBD2 (5 bases). The CDR3 extends over 15 amino acids. The V end lost 4 bases, the J end lost 5 bases, and 18 bases lay between the germline ends. Germline CDR1 and CDR2: SNHLY and FYNNEI. The CDR3 loop reads CASSALASREHEQYF. In DNA form, the CDR3 reads TGTGCCAGCAGTGCATTAGCAAGTAGGGAGCACGAGCAGTACTTC.

This clone has only one observation. The chain is built from TRBV10-3 and TRBJ2-3; 10 bases are a match to TRBD1. Germline CDR1 ENHRY, CDR2 SYGVKD. The CDR3 consists of 16 residues. Losses at the gene ends were 5 bases for V and 7 bases for J; bases not matched to a gene: 12. The CDR3 loop is CAISSPRDRGKNTQYF. The CDR3 nucleotides are TGTGCCATCAGTAGCCCCCGGGACAGGGGTAAGAATACGCAGTATTTT.

The chain joins TRBV19 to TRBJ1-1, with TRBD1 identical over 7 bases. J gave up 8 bases and V 3 bases, and 3 bases lay outside the gene matches. The CDR3 is 12 residues long. Per germline, CDR1 LNHDA and CDR2 SQIVND (reference sequence). CDR3 loop: CASSMTGWEAFF. CDR3 DNA sequence: TGTGCCAGTAGTATGACAGGGTGGGAAGCTTTCTTT.

The V call is TRBV2, the J call TRBJ2-7, with 11 nucleotides matching TRBD2. The CDR3 is 13 residues long. V shed 6 bases and J 3 bases; nucleotides not matched to a gene: 1. The germline V gene has CDR1 SNHLY and CDR2 FYNNEI. CDR3 in DNA: TGTGCCAGCAGACTAGCGGGAGACTACGAGCAGTACTTC. Translating it yields CASRLAGDYEQYF.

The V call is TRBV6-1, the J call TRBJ1-5; TRBD1 agrees at 8 bases. The CDR3 extends over 15 amino acids. The germline V gene encodes CDR1 MNHNS and CDR2 SASEGT. The junction had 4 bases not matched to a gene; V was cut back by 4 bases and J by 2 bases. The CDR3 DNA is TGTGCCAGCAGTGGGCCGGGACAGGGCAATCAGCCCCAGCATTTT. It encodes CASSGPGQGNQPQHF.

This chain joins TRBV19 and TRBJ1-2; D perhaps matches TRBD1 (6 bases). CDR3 size: 16 residues. Trimming took off 9 bases at V and 0 bases at J, with 20 bases between the two ends. Germline lookup yields CDR1 LNHDA and CDR2 SQIVND (reference sequence). The CDR3 DNA is TGTGCCAGCCATGTAGGAACAGGGCGTACTAACTATGGCTACACCTTC. Its translation: CASHVGTGRTNYGYTF. The full variable domain, in which reference TRBV19 and TRBJ1-2 provide the parts outside the CDR3, is DGGITQSPKYLFRKEGQNVTLSCEQNLNHDAMYWYRQDPGQGLRLIYYSQIVNDFQKGDIAEGYSVSREKKESFPLTVTSAQKNPTAFYLCASHVGTGRTNYGYTFGSGTRLTVV.

This clone was seen only once. This chain links TRBV2 with TRBJ2-1; D not certain. The germline gives CDR1 SNHLY, CDR2 FYNNEI. V was shortened by 10 bases and J by 7 bases, with 11 bases between the two germline ends. The CDR3 sequence is 11 residues long. The CDR3 here is CATRARNEQFF. The DNA for the CDR3 is TGTGCCACCCGCGCGAGGAATGAGCAGTTCTTC.

The chain recombines TRBV2 with TRBJ2-1; 11 bases line up with TRBD2. Trimming removed 9 bases from V and 3 bases from J; junction bases left unmatched: 7. Germline values: CDR1 SNHLY, CDR2 FYNNEI. The CDR3 sequence is 15 residues long. The DNA of the CDR3 is TGTGCCAGTATTCCGGGACTAGCGGTCTACAATGAGCAGTTCTTC. Its protein product is CASIPGLAVYNEQFF.

The chain links TRBV7-6 to TRBJ1-1, with D unresolved. CDR3 size: 13 residues. The V gene's germline CDR1 is SGHVS and CDR2 FNYEAQ. V lost 1 base and J lost 3, with 6 bases in between. The CDR3, as DNA: TGTGCCAGCAGCTTAGGATGGCACACTGAAGCTTTCTTT. Translation: CASSLGWHTEAFF.

This clone was detected a few times. The CDR3 region is CASSLQGYLAEAFF. The DNA of the CDR3 is TGTGCCAGCAGTTTACAGGGGTACCTGGCTGAAGCTTTCTTT. The chain couples TRBV28 to TRBJ1-1; tentatively, D is TRBD1 (6 bases). V was pared by 2 bases and J by 6 bases, with 13 bases between. Germline V gene sequence: CDR1 MDHEN, CDR2 SYDVKM. The CDR3 runs 14 residues. Full variable domain (missing parts from reference TRBV28 and TRBJ1-1): DVKVTQSSRYLVKRTGEKVFLECVQDMDHENMFWYRQDPGLGLRLIYFSYDVKMKEKGDIPEGYSVSREKKERFSLILESASTNQTSMYLCASSLQGYLAEAFFGQGTRLTVV.

The rearrangement uses TRBV2 and TRBJ2-1; 7 bases are a match to TRBD2. This CDR3 region has 16 residues. From germline, CDR1 is SNHLY and CDR2 FYNNEI. Germline trimming cut 6 bases from V and 10 bases from J; bases unmatched to any gene: 18. Written as DNA, the CDR3 is TGTGCCAGCAGCCGTCTAGGGAGGGAGGGAATGGGGGAGCAGTTCTTC. Its translation: CASSRLGREGMGEQFF.

The chain combines TRBV9 with TRBJ1-2; D uncertain. CDR1 SGDLS and CDR2 YYNGEE come from the germline V gene. V lost 4 bases and J 2 bases, leaving 15 bases between the germline ends. CDR3 size: 15 residues. This CDR3 is CASSPRWPMNYGYTF. DNA for the CDR3: TGTGCCAGCAGCCCCCGTTGGCCCATGAACTATGGCTACACCTTC.

Comment on this clone: The junction departs from germline at one end; a sequencing error may be responsible. V is TRBV2 and J is TRBJ2-7; 8 nucleotides align to TRBD1. This CDR3 region has 10 residues. CDR1 and CDR2 (germline): SNHLY, FYNNEI. CDR3 DNA: TGTGCCAGCAGTGGGACAGGGAATCACTTC. Its protein is CASSGTGNHF.

This clone came up a few times. This chain joins TRBV6-5 and TRBJ2-2; unclear D gene. The CDR3 has 13 residues. Trimming pared 8 bases from V and 5 bases from J, leaving 12 bases between. From germline, CDR1 is MNHEY and CDR2 SVGAGI. CDR3 DNA sequence: TGTGCCAGCGCTAGAGGAAGGACCGGGGAGCTGTTTTTT. Amino acid sequence: CASARGRTGELFF.

This clone has a handful of counts. The chain links TRBV7-6 to TRBJ2-4; 7 bases fit TRBD1. Germline V gives CDR1 SGHVS, CDR2 FNYEAQ. After removal of 2 bases from V and 1 base from J, the junction contained 14 bases not matched to a gene. CDR3 size: 19 residues. The CDR3 here is CASSLTNWEQGWAKNIQYF. Written as DNA, the CDR3 is TGTGCCAGCAGCTTAACTAATTGGGAACAGGGGTGGGCCAAAAACATTCAGTACTTC.

This chain uses TRBV4-2 with TRBJ2-5, with TRBD2 matching over 8 bases. Trimming removed 0 bases from V and 2 bases from J; junction bases left unmatched: 11. The CDR3 sequence is 18 residues long. The V gene's germline CDR1 is LGHNA and CDR2 YNFKEQ. As DNA, the CDR3 is TGTGCCAGCAGCCAAGATGCAGCCGGGAGGGCCGATCAAGAGACCCAGTACTTC. As protein: CASSQDAAGRADQETQYF.

In its sample, this clone was seen once. The genes are TRBV6-1 and TRBJ2-1, with 10 positions matching TRBD2. V was clipped by 4 bases and J by 3 bases; unmatched bases: 6. This CDR3 comprises 16 residues. Germline loops: CDR1 MNHNS, CDR2 SASEGT. The CDR3 coding sequence is TGTGCCAGCAGTGGAACGCTAGCGGGGGACTACAATGAGCAGTTCTTC. It encodes CASSGTLAGDYNEQFF.

This clone was observed once. The chain links TRBV29-1 to TRBJ1-2; 8 bases agree with TRBD1. The CDR3 consists of 14 residues. From germline, CDR1 is SQVTM and CDR2 ANQGSEA. V gave up 7 bases and J gave up 3 bases; unmatched junction bases: 10. In DNA form, the CDR3 reads TGCAGCGGTCTTACGGACAGGGAGGACTATGGCTACACCTTC. Protein: CSGLTDREDYGYTF.

The rearrangement links TRBV11-2 to TRBJ2-7; 7 bases map to TRBD2. The CDR3 has 14 amino acids. From germline, CDR1 is SGHAT and CDR2 FQNNGV. V shed 2 bases, J shed 5 bases, and the junction held 6 bases outside the gene matches. The CDR3 sequence: CASSLFAGVNEQYF. The CDR3 DNA reads as TGTGCCAGCAGCTTATTCGCGGGAGTGAACGAGCAGTACTTC.

This clone appeared a few times. The chain has TRBV13 and TRBJ2-2; D is perhaps TRBD2 (6 bases). In germline, CDR1 is PRHDT, CDR2 FYEKMQ (reference sequence). This CDR3 has 16 amino acids. The V end lost 5 bases, the J end lost 5 bases, and 18 bases lay between the germline ends. The CDR3: CASSPFGGEETGELFF. Here the CDR3 DNA reads TGTGCCAGCAGCCCCTTCGGAGGGGAGGAGACCGGGGAGCTGTTTTTT.

This clone was counted between two and nine times. The CDR3 DNA reads as TGTGCCAGCAGCTTCGGAGACTACGAGCAGTACTTC. Translated, it gives CASSFGDYEQYF. The chain recombines TRBV5-8 with TRBJ2-7; D is undetermined. The V gene lost 2 bases and the J gene lost 3 bases, with 6 bases spanning the gap. This CDR3 is built from 12 residues. CDR1 and CDR2 from the germline V gene are SGHTS and YDEGEE.

The table lists this clone with a few counts. V is TRBV6-1 and J is TRBJ2-7; tentatively, D is TRBD2 (7 bases). The CDR3 totals 16 residues. Looked up from germline, CDR1 is MNHNS and CDR2 is SASEGT. V gave up 2 bases and J gave up 2 bases, with 16 bases separating them. CDR3 region: CASSEKGRGIPYEQYF. In nucleotides, the CDR3 is TGTGCCAGCAGTGAAAAAGGGAGGGGGATCCCCTACGAGCAGTACTTC.

The gene calls are TRBV28 and TRBJ2-7; D is unresolved. The germline V gene encodes CDR1 MDHEN and CDR2 SYDVKM. The CDR3 loop spans 12 amino acids. V dropped 1 base and J dropped 2 bases, with 3 bases sitting between them. CDR3 coding DNA: TGTGCCAGCAGTTTATCAACCTACGAGCAGTACTTC. Protein: CASSLSTYEQYF.

This chain connects TRBV5-4 to TRBJ2-2, with TRBD2 matching 8 bases. The CDR3 runs 16 residues. J was trimmed by 1 base and V by 5 bases; bases with no gene match: 7. CDR1 is SGHNT and CDR2 is YYREEE in the germline V gene (reference sequence). DNA of the CDR3: TGTGCCAGCAGTCGGATGACTAGCGTGAACACCGGGGAGCTGTTTTTT. Its protein is CASSRMTSVNTGELFF.

The chain joins TRBV7-9 to TRBJ2-7, with TRBD1 matching 7 bases. Looked up from germline, CDR1 is SEHNR and CDR2 is FQNEAQ (reference sequence). The CDR3 length is 14 residues. V trimming: 5 bases; J trimming: 0 bases; junction bases outside the gene matches: 4. The CDR3 sequence is CASSRSGGSYEQYF. CDR3 bases: TGTGCCAGCAGCCGCTCAGGGGGCTCCTACGAGCAGTACTTC.

Written as DNA, the CDR3 is TGTGCCAGCAGTTACCGGGGGGCCGAGCAGTTCTTC. Translating gives CASSYRGAEQFF. The chain carries TRBV6-5 and TRBJ2-1; weak D call: TRBD2 (7 bases). The length of the CDR3 is 12 residues. Germline loops: CDR1 MNHEY, CDR2 SVGAGI. The V and J ends lost 2 bases and 10 bases respectively, with 9 bases between them.

This clone was observed a single time. This rearrangement joins TRBV5-5 to TRBJ2-1; 11 bases match TRBD2. The V gene's germline CDR1 is SGHKS and CDR2 YYEKEE (reference sequence). The CDR3 extends over 15 amino acids. Trimming at V came to 2 bases and at J to 3 bases, leaving 1 base not matched to a gene. The CDR3 loop reads CASSLGLAGYNEQFF. CDR3 sequence (DNA): TGTGCCAGCAGCTTAGGACTAGCGGGCTACAATGAGCAGTTCTTC.